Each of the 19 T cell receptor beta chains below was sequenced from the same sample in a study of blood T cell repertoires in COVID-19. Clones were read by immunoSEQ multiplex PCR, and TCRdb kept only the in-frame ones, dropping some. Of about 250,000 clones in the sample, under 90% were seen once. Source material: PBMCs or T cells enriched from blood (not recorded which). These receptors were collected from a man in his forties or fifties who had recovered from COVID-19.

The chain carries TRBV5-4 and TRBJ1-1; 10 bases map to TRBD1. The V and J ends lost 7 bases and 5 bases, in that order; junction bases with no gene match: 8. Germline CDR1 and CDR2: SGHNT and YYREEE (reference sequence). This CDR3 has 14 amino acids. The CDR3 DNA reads TGTGCCAGCTTTGGACAGGGGGAAGATACTGAAGCTTTCTTT. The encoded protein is CASFGQGEDTEAFF.

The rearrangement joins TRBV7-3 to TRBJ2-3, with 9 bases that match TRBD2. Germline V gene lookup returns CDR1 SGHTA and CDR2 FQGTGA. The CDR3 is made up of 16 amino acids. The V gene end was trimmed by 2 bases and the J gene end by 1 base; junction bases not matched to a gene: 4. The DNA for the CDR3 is TGTGCCAGCAGCTTAGAGGCTAGCGGGGGCACAGATACGCAGTATTTT. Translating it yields CASSLEASGGTDTQYF. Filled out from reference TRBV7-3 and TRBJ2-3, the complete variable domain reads GAGVSQTPSNKVTEKGKYVELRCDPISGHTALYWYRQSLGQGPEFLIYFQGTGAADDSGLPNDRFFAVRPEGSVSTLKIQRTERGDSAVYLCASSLEASGGTDTQYFGPGTRLTVL.

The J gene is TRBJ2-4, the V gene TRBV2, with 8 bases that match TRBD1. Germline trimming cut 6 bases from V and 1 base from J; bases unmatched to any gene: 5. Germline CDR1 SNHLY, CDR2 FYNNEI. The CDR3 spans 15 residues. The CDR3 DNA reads TGTGCCAGCAGAAGCAGGGGGCTCGCCAAAAACATTCAGTACTTC. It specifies CASRSRGLAKNIQYF.

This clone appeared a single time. The CDR3 DNA reads TGTGCCAGCAGCTTAGCACAGGGGGGTTTGAACACTGAAGCTTTCTTT. Translation gives CASSLAQGGLNTEAFF. The chain uses TRBV11-1 and TRBJ1-1, with 8 bases that match TRBD1. Germline V lookup: CDR1 SGHAT, CDR2 FQDESV (reference sequence). Trimming cost V 0 bases and J 0 bases; bases outside gene matches: 3. The CDR3 covers 16 residues. The variable domain in full, completed from reference TRBV11-1 and TRBJ1-1, reads EAEVAQSPRYKITEKSQAVAFWCDPISGHATLYWYRQILGQGPELLVQFQDESVVDDSQLPKDRFSAERLKGVDSTLKIQPAELGDSAMYLCASSLAQGGLNTEAFFGQGTRLTVV.

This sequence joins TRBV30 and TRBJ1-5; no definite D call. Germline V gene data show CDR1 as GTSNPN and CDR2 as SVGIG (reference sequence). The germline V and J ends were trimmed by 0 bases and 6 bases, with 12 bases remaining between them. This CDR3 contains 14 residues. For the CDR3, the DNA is TGTGCCTGGAGTGTGGGCACAGTGGGTCAGCCCCAGCATTTT. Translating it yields CAWSVGTVGQPQHF.

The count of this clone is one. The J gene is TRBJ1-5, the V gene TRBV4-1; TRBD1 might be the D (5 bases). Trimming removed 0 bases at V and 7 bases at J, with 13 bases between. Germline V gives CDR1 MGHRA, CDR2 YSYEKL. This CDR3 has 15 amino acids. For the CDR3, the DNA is TGCGCCAGCAGCCAAGACGTAAGGGGAGGGCAGCCCCAGCATTTT. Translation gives CASSQDVRGGQPQHF.

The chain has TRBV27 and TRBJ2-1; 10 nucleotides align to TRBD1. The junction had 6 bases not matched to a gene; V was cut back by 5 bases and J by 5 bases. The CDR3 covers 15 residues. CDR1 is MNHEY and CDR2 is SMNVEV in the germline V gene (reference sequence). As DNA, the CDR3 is TGTGCCAGCAGTCCGGGACAGGGGCTTCACAATGAGCAGTTCTTC. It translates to CASSPGQGLHNEQFF.

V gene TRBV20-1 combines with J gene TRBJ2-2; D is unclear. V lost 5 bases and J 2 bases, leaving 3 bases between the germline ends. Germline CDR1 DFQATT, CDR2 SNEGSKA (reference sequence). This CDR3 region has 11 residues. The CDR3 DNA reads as TGCAGTGCTCTAAACACCGGGGAGCTGTTTTTT. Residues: CSALNTGELFF.

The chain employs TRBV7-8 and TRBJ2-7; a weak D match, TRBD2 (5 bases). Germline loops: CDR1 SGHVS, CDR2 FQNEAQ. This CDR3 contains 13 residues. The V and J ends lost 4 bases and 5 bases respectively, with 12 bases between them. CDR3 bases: TGTGCCAGCAGCTCGATCACTAGGGACGAGCAGTACTTC. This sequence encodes CASSSITRDEQYF.

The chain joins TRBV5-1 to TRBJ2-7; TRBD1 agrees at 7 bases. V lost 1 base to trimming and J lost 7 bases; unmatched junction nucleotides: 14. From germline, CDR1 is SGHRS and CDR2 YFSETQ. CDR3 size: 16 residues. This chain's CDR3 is CASSLSVDRADGEQYF. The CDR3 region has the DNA TGCGCCAGCAGCTTGAGTGTAGACAGGGCCGACGGGGAGCAGTACTTC.

The DNA of the CDR3 is TGTGCCAGCAGCCAAGTCCCTAGCGGGAGTCACGAGCAGTACTTC. Translated, it gives CASSQVPSGSHEQYF. V and J are TRBV3-1 (or the pseudogene TRBV3-2) and TRBJ2-7; 10 positions match TRBD2. Germline-derived CDR1 and CDR2 are LGHDT and YNNKEL (reference sequence). CDR3 length: 15 amino acids. V was pared by 1 base and J by 5 bases, with 5 bases of the junction left unmatched.

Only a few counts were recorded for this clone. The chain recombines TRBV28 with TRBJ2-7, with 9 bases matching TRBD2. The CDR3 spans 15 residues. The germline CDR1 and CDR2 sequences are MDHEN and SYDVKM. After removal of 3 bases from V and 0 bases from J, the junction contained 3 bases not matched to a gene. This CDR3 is CASSFTSGLSYEQYF. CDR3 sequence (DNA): TGTGCCAGCAGTTTTACTAGCGGGCTCTCCTACGAGCAGTACTTC.

Written as DNA, the CDR3 is TGCGCCAGCAGCTTGGTTGGAGCGGGAGATACGCAGTATTTT. Protein: CASSLVGAGDTQYF. The chain carries TRBV5-1 and TRBJ2-3, with D maybe TRBD2 (6 bases). The germline V gene encodes CDR1 SGHRS and CDR2 YFSETQ. The ends were cut back, 0 bases at V and 5 bases at J, with 10 bases in the middle. The CDR3 has 14 residues. The full variable domain, rest sourced from reference TRBV5-1 and TRBJ2-3, is KAGVTQTPRYLIKTRGQQVTLSCSPISGHRSVSWYQQTPGQGLQFLFEYFSETQRNKGNFPGRFSGRQFSNSRSEMNVSTLELGDSALYLCASSLVGAGDTQYFGPGTRLTVL.

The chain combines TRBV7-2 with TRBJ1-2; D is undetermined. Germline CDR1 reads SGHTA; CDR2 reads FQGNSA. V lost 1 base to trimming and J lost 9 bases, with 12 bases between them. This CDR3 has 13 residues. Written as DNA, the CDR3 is TGTGCCAGCAGCTTAGGTAATGGAGTTAGCTACACCTTC. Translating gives CASSLGNGVSYTF. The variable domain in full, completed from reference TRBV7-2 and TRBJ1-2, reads GAGVSQSPSNKVTEKGKDVELRCDPISGHTALYWYRQSLGQGLEFLIYFQGNSAPDKSGLPSDRFSAERTGGSVSTLTIQRTQQEDSAVYLCASSLGNGVSYTFGSGTRLTVV.

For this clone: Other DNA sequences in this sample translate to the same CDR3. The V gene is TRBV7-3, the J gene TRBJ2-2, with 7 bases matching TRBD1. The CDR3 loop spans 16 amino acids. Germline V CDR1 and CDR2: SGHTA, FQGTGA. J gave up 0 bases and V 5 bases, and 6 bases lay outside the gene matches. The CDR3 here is CASSPRGGANTGELFF. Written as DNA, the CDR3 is TGTGCCAGCAGCCCTCGAGGGGGCGCGAACACCGGGGAGCTGTTTTTT.

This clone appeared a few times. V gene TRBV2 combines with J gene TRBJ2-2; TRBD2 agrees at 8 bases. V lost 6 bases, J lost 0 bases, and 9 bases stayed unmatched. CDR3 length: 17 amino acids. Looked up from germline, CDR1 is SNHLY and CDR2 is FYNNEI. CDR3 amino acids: CASRDLAGRPNTGELFF. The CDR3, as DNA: TGTGCCAGCAGGGACCTAGCGGGCCGCCCGAACACCGGGGAGCTGTTTTTT. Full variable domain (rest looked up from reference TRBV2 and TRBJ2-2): EPEVTQTPSHQVTQMGQEVILRCVPISNHLYFYWYRQILGQKVEFLVSFYNNEISEKSEIFDDQFSVERPDGSNFTLKIRSTKLEDSAMYFCASRDLAGRPNTGELFFGEGSRLTVL.

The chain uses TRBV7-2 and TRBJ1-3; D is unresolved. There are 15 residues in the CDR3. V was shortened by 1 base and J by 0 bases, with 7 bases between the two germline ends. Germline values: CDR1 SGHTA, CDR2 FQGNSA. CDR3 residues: CASSLVLSSGNTIYF. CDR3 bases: TGTGCCAGCAGCTTAGTCCTCAGCTCTGGAAACACCATATATTTT.

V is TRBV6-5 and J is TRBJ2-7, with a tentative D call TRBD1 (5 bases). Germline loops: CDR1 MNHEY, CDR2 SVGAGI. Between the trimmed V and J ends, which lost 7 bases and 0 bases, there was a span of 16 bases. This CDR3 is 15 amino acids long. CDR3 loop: CASIRADSGSYEQYF. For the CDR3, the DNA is TGTGCCAGCATCAGAGCTGACAGTGGCTCCTACGAGCAGTACTTC.

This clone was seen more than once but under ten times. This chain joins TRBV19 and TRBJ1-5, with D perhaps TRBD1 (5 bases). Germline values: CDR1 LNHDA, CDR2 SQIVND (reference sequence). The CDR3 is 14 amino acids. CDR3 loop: CAKPYDSSNQPQHF. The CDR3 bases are TGTGCAAAGCCCTACGACAGTAGCAATCAGCCCCAGCATTTT.